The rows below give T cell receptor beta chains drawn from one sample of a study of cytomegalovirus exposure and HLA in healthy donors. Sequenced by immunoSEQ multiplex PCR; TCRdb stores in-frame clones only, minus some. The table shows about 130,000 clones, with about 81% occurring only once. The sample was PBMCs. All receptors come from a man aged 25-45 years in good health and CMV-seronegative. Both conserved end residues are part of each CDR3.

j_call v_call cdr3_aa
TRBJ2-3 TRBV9 CASSDRDRDTDTQYF
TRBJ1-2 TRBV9 CASSARDPREGYTF
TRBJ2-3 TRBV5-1 CASSSGLAGGIGDTQYF
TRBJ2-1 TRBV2 CASRSGWDNEQFF
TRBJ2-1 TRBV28 CASTPSRGFGPYNEQFF
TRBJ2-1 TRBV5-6 CASGIGQGGWVNEQFF
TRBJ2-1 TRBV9 CASSPGLARSSYNEQFF
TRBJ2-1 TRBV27 CASSLGSPYNEQFF
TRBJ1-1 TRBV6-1 CASSANLLGGAFF
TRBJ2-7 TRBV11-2 CASSLVGDSPYEQYF
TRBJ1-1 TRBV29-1 CSGDSEETEAFF
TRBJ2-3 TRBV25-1 CASSLDWTSTDTQYF
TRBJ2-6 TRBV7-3 CASSLEVSGANVLTF
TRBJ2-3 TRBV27 CASSNRPGRLSTDTQYF
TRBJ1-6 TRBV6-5 CASSYSPTVNSPLHF
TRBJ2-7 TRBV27 CASSLNRVGIEQYF
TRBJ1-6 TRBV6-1 CASTLGGASNSPLHF
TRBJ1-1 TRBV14 CASSHLALNTEAFF
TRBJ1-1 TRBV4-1 CASSQPLTRGGTEAFF
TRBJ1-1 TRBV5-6 CASSREGQGWTEAFF
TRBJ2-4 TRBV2 CASKTGQNSQYF
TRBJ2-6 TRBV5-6 CASSYRDMSSGANVLTF
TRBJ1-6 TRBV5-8 CASWGPYNSPLHF
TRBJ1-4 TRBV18 CASSPGQGDEKLFF
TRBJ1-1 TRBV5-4 CASRLTVNTEAFF
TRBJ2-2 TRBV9 CASSISGTRNTGELFF
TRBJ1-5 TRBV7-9 CASSLPNQPQHF
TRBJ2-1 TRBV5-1 CASSLARGQDEQFF
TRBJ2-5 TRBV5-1 CASSLRLSVAQEETQYF
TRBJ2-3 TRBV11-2 CASSSGTGRTDTQYF
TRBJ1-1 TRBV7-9 CASSLSEAFF
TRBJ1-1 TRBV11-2 CASSLVGQYTEAFF
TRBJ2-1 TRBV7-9 CASSRGLAGASEQFF
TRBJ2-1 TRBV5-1 CASSLTSASYNEQFF
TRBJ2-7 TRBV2 CASSRRRGQPRGEQYF
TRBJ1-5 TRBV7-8 CASSSRYSNQPQHF
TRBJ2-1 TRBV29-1 CSVEFRGQDNEQFF
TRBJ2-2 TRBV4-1 CASSQDHTPQFTGELFF
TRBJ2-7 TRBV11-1 CASSSTATYEQYF
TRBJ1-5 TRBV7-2 CASSSAGNQPQHF
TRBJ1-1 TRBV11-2 CASSSTTGKNTEAFF
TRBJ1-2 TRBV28 CASRRDYGYTF
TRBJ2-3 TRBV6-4 CASSDSRGGTDTQYF
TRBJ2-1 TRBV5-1 CASSVLGTGVSNEQFF
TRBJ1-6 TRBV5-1 CASSTGQSRTPLHF
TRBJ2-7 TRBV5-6 CASSPPGLAIYEQYF